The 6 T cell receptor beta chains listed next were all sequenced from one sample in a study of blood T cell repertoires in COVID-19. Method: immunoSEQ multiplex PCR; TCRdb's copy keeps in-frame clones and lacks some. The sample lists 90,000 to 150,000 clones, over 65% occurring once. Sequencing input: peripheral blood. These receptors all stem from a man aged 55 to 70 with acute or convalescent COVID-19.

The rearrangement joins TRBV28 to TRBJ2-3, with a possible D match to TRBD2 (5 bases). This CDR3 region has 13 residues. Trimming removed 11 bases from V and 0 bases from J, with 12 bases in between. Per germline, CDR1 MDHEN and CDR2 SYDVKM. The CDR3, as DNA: TGTGCCTCCTTATCGGGGAGCACAGATACGCAGTATTTT. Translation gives CASLSGSTDTQYF.

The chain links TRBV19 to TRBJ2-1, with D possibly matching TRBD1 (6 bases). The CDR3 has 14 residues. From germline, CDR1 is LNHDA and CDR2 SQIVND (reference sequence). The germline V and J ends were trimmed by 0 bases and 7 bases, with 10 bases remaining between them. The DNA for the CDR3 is TGTGCCAGTAGTATAGATGCAGGGGTAAATGAGCAGTTCTTC. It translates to CASSIDAGVNEQFF.

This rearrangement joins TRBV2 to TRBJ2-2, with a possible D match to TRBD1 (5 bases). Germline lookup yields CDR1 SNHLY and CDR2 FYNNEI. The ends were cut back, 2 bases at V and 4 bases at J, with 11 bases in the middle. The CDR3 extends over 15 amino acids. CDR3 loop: CASSEQGWGTGELFF. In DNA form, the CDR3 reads TGTGCCAGCAGTGAACAGGGATGGGGCACCGGGGAGCTGTTTTTT. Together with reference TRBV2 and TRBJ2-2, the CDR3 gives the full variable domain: EPEVTQTPSHQVTQMGQEVILRCVPISNHLYFYWYRQILGQKVEFLVSFYNNEISEKSEIFDDQFSVERPDGSNFTLKIRSTKLEDSAMYFCASSEQGWGTGELFFGEGSRLTVL.

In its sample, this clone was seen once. CDR3 nucleotides: TGTGCCAGCAGCCATCGAGACAGGGTCGGAAACATTCAGTACTTC. Translated, it gives CASSHRDRVGNIQYF. The chain has TRBV3-1 (or the pseudogene TRBV3-2) and TRBJ2-4, with 7 bases fitting TRBD1. Losses at the gene ends were 3 bases for V and 6 bases for J; bases not matched to a gene: 8. Germline V CDR1 and CDR2: LGHDT, YNNKEL (reference sequence). The CDR3 is 15 amino acids.

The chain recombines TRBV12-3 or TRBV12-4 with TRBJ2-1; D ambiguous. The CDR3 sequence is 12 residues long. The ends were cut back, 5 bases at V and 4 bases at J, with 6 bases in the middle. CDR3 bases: TGTGCCAGCAGTATCTATTACAATGAGCAGTTCTTC. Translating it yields CASSIYYNEQFF.

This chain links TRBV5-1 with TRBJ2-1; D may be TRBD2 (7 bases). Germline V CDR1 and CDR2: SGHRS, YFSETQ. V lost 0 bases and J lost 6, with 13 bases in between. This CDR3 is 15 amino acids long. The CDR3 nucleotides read TGCGCCAGCAGCTTGGCAGGGGCGGGGGTCAATGAGCAGTTCTTC. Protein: CASSLAGAGVNEQFF.